This record concerns one TCR beta chain sequence. Its antigen is undetermined. The PCR had 60 Vbeta and 13 Jbeta primers. Produced via immunoSEQ multiplex PCR; TCRdb's table is partial and in-frame only. The table lists about 94,000 clones, roughly 79% of them singletons. This sample stems from a study of cytomegalovirus exposure and HLA in healthy donors. Regarding the study as a whole: A missense DCLRE1C variant was associated with V- and J-gene trimming of TCR beta chains in a later analysis, and an independent cohort replicated the association. The classifier was said to identify cytomegalovirus status with high specificity and sensitivity.

It was healthy bone marrow donors who served as donors. Germline trimming cut 8 bases from V and 4 bases from J; bases unmatched to any gene: 7. The germline V gene has CDR1 MDHEN and CDR2 SYDVKM. CDR3 length: 13 amino acids. The chain employs TRBV28 and TRBJ1-2, with 7 nucleotides matching TRBD1. Sequenced sample: PBMCs. The origin of this receptor is a woman between 40 and 55 years old in good health and CMV-seronegative. CDR3 nucleotides: TGTGCCAGCCGAACAGGGGCGACCTATGGCTACACCTTC. Amino acids: CASRTGATYGYTF.